This TCR beta chain was obtained from a study of vaccination and CD4 T cells after COVID-19. Germline lookup yields CDR1 SGHTA and CDR2 FQGNSA. V was clipped by 3 bases and J by 7 bases, with 16 bases between them. The CDR3 has 14 amino acids. Researchers used the Oncomine TCR Beta short-read assay to sequence DNA from cultured CD4+ T cells. Each CDR3 protein gets one entry after TCRdb re-called the PCR reads with MiXCR. The profile shows 20,000 to 25,000 distinct CDR3 sequences, 30% to 35% of them singletons. Time point given: late sampling 161 to 241 days after vaccination in a few convalescent patients. Treatment noted: approximately nine-day PBMC culture with coronavirus spike peptide pools or control peptides (ViraFEST assay). First, ViraFEST expanded antigen-specific T cells with peptide pools, and next it sequenced the TCRs. Positive PCR tests were logged from March through December 2020, ahead of US Alpha, Beta and Delta variants. Medium was half-exchanged with fresh IL-2 medium on days 3 and 7.

Of note for this clonotype: What it binds is unknown.

The sample consisted of CD4+ T cells from blood, cultured in vitro, taken about 7 months after SARS-CoV-2 vaccination. This sequence was found in a human donor who had recovered from COVID-19. The V call is TRBV7-2, the J call TRBJ2-7; D uncertain. The CDR3 DNA sequence: TGTGCCAGCAGCTTCCCTAGTCCCACCCCGGAGCAGTACTTC. It encodes CASSFPSPTPEQYF.